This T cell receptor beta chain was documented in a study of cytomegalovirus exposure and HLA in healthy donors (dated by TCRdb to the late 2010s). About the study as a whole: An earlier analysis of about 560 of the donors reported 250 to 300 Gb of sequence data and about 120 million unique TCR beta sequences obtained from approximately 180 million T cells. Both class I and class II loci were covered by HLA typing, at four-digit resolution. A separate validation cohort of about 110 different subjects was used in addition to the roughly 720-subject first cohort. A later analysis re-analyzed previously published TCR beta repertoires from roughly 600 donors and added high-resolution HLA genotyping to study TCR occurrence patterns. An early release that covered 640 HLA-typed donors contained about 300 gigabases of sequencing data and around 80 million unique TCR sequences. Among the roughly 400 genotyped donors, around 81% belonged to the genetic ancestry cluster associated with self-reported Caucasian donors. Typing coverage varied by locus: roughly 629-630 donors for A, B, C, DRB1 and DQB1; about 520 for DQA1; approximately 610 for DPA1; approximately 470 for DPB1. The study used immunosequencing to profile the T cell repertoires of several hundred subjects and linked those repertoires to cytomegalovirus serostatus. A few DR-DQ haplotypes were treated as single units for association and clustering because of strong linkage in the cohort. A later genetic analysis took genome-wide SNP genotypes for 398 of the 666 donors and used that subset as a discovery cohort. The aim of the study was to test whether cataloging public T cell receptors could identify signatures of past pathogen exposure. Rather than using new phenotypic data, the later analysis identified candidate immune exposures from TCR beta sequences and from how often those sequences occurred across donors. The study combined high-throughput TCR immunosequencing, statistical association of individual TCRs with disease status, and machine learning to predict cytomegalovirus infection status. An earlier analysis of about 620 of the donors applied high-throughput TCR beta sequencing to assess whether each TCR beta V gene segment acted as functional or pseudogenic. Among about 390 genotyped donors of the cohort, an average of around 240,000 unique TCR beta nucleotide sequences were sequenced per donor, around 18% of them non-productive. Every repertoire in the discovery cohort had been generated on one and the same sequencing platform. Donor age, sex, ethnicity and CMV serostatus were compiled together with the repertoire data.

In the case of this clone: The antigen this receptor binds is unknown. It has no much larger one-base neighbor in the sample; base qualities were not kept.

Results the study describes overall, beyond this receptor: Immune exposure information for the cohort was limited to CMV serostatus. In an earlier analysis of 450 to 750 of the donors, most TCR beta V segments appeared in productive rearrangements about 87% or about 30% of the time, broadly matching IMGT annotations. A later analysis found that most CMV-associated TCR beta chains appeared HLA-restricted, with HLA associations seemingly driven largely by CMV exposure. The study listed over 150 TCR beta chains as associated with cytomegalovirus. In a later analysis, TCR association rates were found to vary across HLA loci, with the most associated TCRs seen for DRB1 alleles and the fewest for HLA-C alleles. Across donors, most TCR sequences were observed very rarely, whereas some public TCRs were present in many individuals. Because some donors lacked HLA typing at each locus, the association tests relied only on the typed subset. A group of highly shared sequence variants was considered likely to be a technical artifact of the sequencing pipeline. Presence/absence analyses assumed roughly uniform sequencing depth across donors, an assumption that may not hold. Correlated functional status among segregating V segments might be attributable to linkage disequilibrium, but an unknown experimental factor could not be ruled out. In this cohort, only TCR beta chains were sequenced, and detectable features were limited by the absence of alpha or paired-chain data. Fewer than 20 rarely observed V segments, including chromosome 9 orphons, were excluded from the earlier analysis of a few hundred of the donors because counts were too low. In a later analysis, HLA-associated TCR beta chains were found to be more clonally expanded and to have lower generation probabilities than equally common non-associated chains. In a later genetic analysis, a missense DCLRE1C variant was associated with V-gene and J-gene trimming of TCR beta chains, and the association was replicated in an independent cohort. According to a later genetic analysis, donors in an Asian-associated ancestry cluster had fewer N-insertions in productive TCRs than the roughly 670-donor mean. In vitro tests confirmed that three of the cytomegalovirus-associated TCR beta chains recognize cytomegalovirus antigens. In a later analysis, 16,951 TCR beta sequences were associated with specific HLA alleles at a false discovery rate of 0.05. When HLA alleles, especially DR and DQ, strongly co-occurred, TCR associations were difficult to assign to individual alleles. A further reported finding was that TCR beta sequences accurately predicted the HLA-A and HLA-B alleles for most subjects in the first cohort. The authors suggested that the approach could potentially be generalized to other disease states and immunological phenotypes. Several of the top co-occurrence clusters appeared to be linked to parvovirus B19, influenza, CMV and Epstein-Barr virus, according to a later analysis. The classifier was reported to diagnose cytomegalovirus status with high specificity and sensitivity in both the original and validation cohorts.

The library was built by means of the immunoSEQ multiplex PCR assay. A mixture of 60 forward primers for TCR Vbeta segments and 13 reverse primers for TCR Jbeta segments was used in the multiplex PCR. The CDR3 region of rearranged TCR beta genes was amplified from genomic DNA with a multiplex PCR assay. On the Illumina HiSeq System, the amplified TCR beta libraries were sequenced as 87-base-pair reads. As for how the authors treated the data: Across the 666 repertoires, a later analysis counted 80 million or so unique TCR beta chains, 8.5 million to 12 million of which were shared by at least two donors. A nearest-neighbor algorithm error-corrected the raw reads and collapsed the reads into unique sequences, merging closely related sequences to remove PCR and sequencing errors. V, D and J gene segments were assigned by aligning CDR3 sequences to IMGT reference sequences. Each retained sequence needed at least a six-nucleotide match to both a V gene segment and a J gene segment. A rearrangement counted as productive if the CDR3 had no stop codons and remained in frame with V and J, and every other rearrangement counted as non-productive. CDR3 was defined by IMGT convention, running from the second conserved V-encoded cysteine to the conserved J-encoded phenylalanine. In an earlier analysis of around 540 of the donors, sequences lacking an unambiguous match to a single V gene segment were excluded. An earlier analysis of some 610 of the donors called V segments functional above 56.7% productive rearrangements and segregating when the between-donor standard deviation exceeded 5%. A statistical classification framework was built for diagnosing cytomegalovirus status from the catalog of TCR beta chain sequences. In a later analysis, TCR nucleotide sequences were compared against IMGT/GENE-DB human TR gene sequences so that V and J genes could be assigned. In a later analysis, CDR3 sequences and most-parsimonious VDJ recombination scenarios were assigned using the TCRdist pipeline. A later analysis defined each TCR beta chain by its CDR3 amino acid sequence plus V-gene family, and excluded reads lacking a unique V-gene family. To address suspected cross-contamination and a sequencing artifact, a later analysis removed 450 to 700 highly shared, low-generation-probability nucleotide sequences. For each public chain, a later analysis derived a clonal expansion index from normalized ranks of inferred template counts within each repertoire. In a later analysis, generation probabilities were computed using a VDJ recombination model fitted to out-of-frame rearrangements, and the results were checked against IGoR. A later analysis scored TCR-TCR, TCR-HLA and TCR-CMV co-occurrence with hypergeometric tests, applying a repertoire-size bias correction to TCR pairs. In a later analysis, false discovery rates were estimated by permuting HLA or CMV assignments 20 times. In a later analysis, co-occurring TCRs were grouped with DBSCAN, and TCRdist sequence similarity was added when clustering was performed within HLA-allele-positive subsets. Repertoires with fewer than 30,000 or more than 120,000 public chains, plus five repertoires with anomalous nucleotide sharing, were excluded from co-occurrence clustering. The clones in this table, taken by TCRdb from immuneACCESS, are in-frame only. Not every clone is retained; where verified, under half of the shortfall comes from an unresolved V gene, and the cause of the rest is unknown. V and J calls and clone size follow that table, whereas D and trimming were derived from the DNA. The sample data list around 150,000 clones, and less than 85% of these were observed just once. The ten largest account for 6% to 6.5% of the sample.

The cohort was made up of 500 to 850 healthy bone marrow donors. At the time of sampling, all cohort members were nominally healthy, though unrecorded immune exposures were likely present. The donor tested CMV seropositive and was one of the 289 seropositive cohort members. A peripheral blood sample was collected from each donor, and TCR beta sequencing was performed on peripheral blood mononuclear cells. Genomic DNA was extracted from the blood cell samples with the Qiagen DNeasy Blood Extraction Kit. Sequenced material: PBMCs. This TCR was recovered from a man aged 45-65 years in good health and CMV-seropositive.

The sequence in DNA is TGTGCCAGCAGCGTAACAGGACCTTCCTACAATGAGCAGTTCTTC. Its product reads: CASSVTGPSYNEQFF. The chain employs TRBV9 and TRBJ2-1; a weak D assignment points to TRBD1 (5 bases agree). CDR1 SGDLS and CDR2 YYNGEE are derived from the germline V gene. From the cysteine through the phenylalanine, the CDR3 covers 15 amino acids. Only the CDR3 region is kept as DNA, spanning 45 bases read in frame from base 1. V was cut back by 1 base and J by 1 base, leaving a gap of 9 bases between them.